This entry concerns a single TCR beta chain. Here immunoSEQ multiplex PCR was the method, and the copy in TCRdb shows in-frame clones only, minus some. The data show more than 80,000 clones, around 90% seen once. The data were taken from a study of T cell changes during pregnancy in multiple sclerosis. This CDR3 has 16 residues. The junction had 9 bases not matched to a gene; V was cut back by 4 bases and J by 1 base. In germline, CDR1 is SNHLY, CDR2 FYNNEI. The material sequenced was PBMCs, taken in the first trimester of pregnancy. This receptor was obtained from a female donor in good health, serving as a control in a pregnancy study. Some clones in this sample may be carry-over from other donors' samples. The chain is built from TRBV2 and TRBJ2-5; 7 bases are shared with TRBD2. The CDR3 here is CASSVGAGRAQETQYF. CDR3 DNA sequence: TGTGCCAGCAGTGTTGGGGCGGGGAGGGCCCAAGAGACCCAGTACTTC.